The next 5 T cell receptor beta chains were all read from a single sample in a study of siplizumab effects on memory and regulatory T cells. Sequenced by immunoSEQ multiplex PCR; TCRdb stores in-frame clones only, minus some. The sample holds some 100,000 clones, more than 85% seen once. The specimen sequenced was CD4+ T cells sorted from blood. Receptor source: a human donor in good health. Some clones in this sample may be carry-over from other donors' samples.

The J gene is TRBJ2-1, the V gene TRBV9; 14 positions match TRBD2. The CDR3 totals 16 residues. V trimming: 5 bases; J trimming: 8 bases; junction bases outside the gene matches: 9. Germline CDR1 SGDLS, CDR2 YYNGEE. CDR3 sequence reads: CASSFTGTSGRDEQFF. CDR3 nucleotides: TGTGCCAGCAGTTTTACGGGGACTAGCGGGAGAGATGAGCAGTTCTTC.

The chain uses TRBV18 and TRBJ2-7; 8 nucleotides line up with TRBD1. CDR1 and CDR2 (germline): KGHSH, LQKENI. This CDR3 is 12 amino acids long. J lost 2 bases, V lost 6 bases, and 0 bases had no gene match. The CDR3: CASSTGAYEQYF. In DNA form, the CDR3 reads TGTGCCAGCTCGACAGGGGCCTACGAGCAGTACTTC.

The chain carries TRBV9 and TRBJ2-3; 10 bases align to TRBD2. The CDR3 consists of 14 residues. CDR1 and CDR2 from the germline V gene are SGDLS and YYNGEE. V was clipped by 1 base and J by 4 bases; unmatched bases: 0. CDR3 sequence reads: CASSVSGRADTQYF. The DNA for the CDR3 is TGTGCCAGCAGCGTAAGCGGGAGGGCAGATACGCAGTATTTT.

The chain employs TRBV10-3 and TRBJ2-1; a weak D match, TRBD2 (6 bases). Germline assignment: CDR1 ENHRY and CDR2 SYGVKD. This CDR3 comprises 15 residues. V was clipped by 6 bases and J by 5 bases, with 17 bases between them. The CDR3 sequence is CAIRGGGGPHNEQFF. CDR3 nucleotides: TGTGCCATCAGGGGGGGTGGAGGCCCTCACAATGAGCAGTTCTTC.

This chain joins TRBV6-1 and TRBJ2-3; D may be TRBD2 (5 bases). Trimming stripped 2 bases from V and 0 bases from J, with 12 bases between. CDR1 and CDR2 (germline): MNHNS, SASEGT. CDR3 length: 16 amino acids. DNA of the CDR3: TGTGCCAGCAGTGAAAGCGGAATACCTAGCACAGATACGCAGTATTTT. Translating it yields CASSESGIPSTDTQYF.